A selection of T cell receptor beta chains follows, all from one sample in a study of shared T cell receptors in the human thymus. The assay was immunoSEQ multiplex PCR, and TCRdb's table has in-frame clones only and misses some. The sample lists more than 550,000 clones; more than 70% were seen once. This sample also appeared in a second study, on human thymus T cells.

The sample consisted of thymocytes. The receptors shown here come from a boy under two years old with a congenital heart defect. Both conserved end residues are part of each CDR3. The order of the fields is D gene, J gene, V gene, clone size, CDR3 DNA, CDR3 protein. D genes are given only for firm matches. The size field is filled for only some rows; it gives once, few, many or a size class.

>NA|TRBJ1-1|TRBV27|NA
TGTGCCAGCAGTCCGGACAGCCTTGAAGCTTTCTTT
CASSPDSLEAFF
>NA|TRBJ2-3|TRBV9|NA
TGTGCCAGCAGCGTAGAGGCCCCGACAGGACTCTACTGTTCCACAGATACGCAGTATTTT
CASSVEAPTGLYCSTDTQYF
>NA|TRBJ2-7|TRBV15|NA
TGTGCCACCAGCAGACCCAAGAGGGGGGCTAGCGGCTACTACGAGCAGTACTTC
CATSRPKRGASGYYEQYF
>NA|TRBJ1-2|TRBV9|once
TGTGCCAGCAGCGTAGCCGGCTTTAGGGGGATCCCTTATGGCTACACCTTC
CASSVAGFRGIPYGYTF
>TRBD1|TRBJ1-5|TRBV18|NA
TGTGCCAGCTCACCGATACAGGGGGACGGGCAGCCCCAGCATTTT
CASSPIQGDGQPQHF
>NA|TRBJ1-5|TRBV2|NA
TGTGCCATCACCCACGGCGGGTCGACGGTCAATCAGCCCCAGCATTTT
CAITHGGSTVNQPQHF
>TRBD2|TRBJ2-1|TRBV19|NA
TGTGCCAGTAGTATAGGTGCTAGCGGGGTATACAATGAGCAGTTCTTC
CASSIGASGVYNEQFF
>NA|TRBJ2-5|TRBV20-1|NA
TGCAGTGCTTGGACAGCAGAGACCCAGTACTTC
CSAWTAETQYF
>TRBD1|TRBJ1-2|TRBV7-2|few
TGTGCCAGCAGCTGTTCAGTCGGGACAGGGGTTTATGGCTACACCTTC
CASSCSVGTGVYGYTF
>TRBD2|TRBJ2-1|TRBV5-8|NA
TGTGCCAGCAGATTTGGTCGGGGGGTTTACAATGAGCAGTTCTTC
CASRFGRGVYNEQFF
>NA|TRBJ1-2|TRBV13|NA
TGTGCCAGCAGCTTAGGATCGGGGAACTATGGCTACACCTTC
CASSLGSGNYGYTF
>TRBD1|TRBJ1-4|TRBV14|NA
TGTGCCAGCAGCCCACCCCGACAGGGCACAGCTAATGAAAAACTGTTTTTT
CASSPPRQGTANEKLFF
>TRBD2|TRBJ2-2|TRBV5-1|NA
TGCGCCAGCAGCTTGGAGCGGCGGGAGACGAACACCGGGGAGCTGTTTTTT
CASSLERRETNTGELFF
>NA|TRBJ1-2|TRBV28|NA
TGTGCCAGCAGTTTAGTGGACAACGGCTATGGCTACACCTTC
CASSLVDNGYGYTF
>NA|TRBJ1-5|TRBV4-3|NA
TGCGCCAGCAGCCAATATGTGGGGAGGGAAGGGAATCAGCCCCAGCATTTT
CASSQYVGREGNQPQHF
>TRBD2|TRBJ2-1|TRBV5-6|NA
TGTGCCAGCAGCTTTACTAGCGGGAGGGGCGAGCAGTTCTTC
CASSFTSGRGEQFF
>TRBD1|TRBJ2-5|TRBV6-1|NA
TGTGCCAGCAGTCAAGAAACGGACAGGAGAGAGCAAGAGACCCAGTACTTC
CASSQETDRREQETQYF
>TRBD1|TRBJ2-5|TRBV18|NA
TGTGCCAGCTCAGCACACAGGGGTCGGGACCAAGAGACCCAGTACTTC
CASSAHRGRDQETQYF
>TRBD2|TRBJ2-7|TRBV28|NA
TGTGCCAGCAGTTTTCCCCTAGCGGGAGTCCCCTACGAGCAGTACTTC
CASSFPLAGVPYEQYF
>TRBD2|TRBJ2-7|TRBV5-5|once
TGTGCCAGCAGCCTGAATAGCGGGAGGGACTCCTACGAGCAGTACTTC
CASSLNSGRDSYEQYF
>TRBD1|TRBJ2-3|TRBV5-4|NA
TGTGCCAGCTACTCCCGTGGGGGGACAGGGGTTCTCTCTAGCACAGATACGCAGTATTTT
CASYSRGGTGVLSSTDTQYF
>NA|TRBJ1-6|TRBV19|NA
TGTGCCAGTAGTATCCCGGGTTCACCCCTCCACTTT
CASSIPGSPLHF
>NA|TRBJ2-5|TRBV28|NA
TGTGCCAGCAGCCGCCGAATAGAACCCCAAGAGACCCAGTACTTC
CASSRRIEPQETQYF
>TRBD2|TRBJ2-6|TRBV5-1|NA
TGCGCCAGCAGCTCGGGGGGCTCTGGGGCCAACGTCCTGACTTTC
CASSSGGSGANVLTF
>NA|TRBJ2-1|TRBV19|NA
TGTGCCAGTAGTATCGTCGGCTACAATGAGCAGTTCTTC
CASSIVGYNEQFF
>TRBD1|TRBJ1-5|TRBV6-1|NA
TGTGCCAGCAGTGAAAGGGGGGACAGGGCGGACAATAGCAATCAGCCCCAGCATTTT
CASSERGDRADNSNQPQHF
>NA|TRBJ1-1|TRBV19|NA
TGTGCCAGTAGTATAGATCAGAACACTGAAGCTTTCTTT
CASSIDQNTEAFF
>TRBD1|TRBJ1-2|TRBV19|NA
TGTGCCAGTATAGGGACAGTCGATGGCTACACCTTC
CASIGTVDGYTF
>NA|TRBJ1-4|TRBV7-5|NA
NA
CVRSCAAGEQELMKNCFF
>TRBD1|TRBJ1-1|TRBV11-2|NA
TGTGCCAGCAGCCAGGACAGGGCTTCGAACACTGAAGCTTTCTTT
CASSQDRASNTEAFF
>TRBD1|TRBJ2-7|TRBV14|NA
TGTGCCAGCAGCCAAGATCGAGGGGGCGGGTACGAGCAGTACTTC
CASSQDRGGGYEQYF
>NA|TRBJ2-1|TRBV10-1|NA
TGCGCCAGCAGTGAGCGGGAAAGGGACAATGAGCAGTTCTTC
CASSERERDNEQFF
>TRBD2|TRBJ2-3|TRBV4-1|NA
TGCGCCAGCAGCCGGGGACTAGCGGGAGGGCGGAACACAGATACGCAGTATTTT
CASSRGLAGGRNTDTQYF
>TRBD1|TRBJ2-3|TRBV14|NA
TGTGCCAGCAGCCATCAGGGGGCAGATACGCAGTATTTT
CASSHQGADTQYF
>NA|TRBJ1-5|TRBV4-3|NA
TGCGCCAGCAGCCGGAAGTGGACGGGAGGGCAGAATAGCAATCAGCCCCAGCATTTT
CASSRKWTGGQNSNQPQHF
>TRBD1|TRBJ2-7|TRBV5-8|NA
TGTGCCAGCGATTCCCAGGGGGCGTGGGAGCAGTACTTC
CASDSQGAWEQYF
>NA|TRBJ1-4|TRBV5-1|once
TGCGCCAGCAGCGGGGGCCGATGGAGTGAAAAACTGTTTTTT
CASSGGRWSEKLFF
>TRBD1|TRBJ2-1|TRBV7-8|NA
TGTGCCAGCAGCCTCCGGGACAGGGGTAATGAGCAGTTCTTC
CASSLRDRGNEQFF
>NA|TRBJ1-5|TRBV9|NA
TGTGCCAGCAGCCGGACAGAGGGGCCGCCCCAGCATTTT
CASSRTEGPPQHF
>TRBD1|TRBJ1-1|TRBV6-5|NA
TGTGCCAGCAGTTACGAGTCACAGGGGCCGGGTGAAGCTTTCTTT
CASSYESQGPGEAFF
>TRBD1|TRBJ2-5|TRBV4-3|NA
TGCGCCAGCAGCCAAGATGCCACAGGGGAGCAAGAGACCCAGTACTTC
CASSQDATGEQETQYF
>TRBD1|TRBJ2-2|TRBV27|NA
TGTGCCAGCAGTCCGGGGACAGCAGACCTCGACACCGGGGAGCTGTTTTTT
CASSPGTADLDTGELFF
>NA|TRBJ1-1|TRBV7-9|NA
TGTGCCAGCAGCCCTACAGGGAGGAACACTGAAGCTTTCTTT
CASSPTGRNTEAFF
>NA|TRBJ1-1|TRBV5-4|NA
TGTGCCAGCAGCCTGGGGAGGAGGGTTGACACTGAAGCTTTCTTT
CASSLGRRVDTEAFF
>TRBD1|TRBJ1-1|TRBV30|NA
TGTGCCTGGAGTATAAGGGGGCGACCTGAAGCTTTCTTT
CAWSIRGRPEAFF
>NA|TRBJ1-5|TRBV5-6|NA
TGTGCCAGCAGCTTATCAGGAGGTAATAGCAATCAGCCCCAGCATTTT
CASSLSGGNSNQPQHF